This passage covers 8 T cell receptor beta chains from one sample sequenced in a study of blood T cells in healthy people across ages. Next came a second PCR, run for about 7 to 12 cycles, which used a sample-barcoded 5' primer along with a J-beta primer mix. TCRdb reprocessed the 5' RACE reads with MiXCR, giving one entry per CDR3 protein. This table holds 1.5 million to 2 million distinct CDR3 sequences, about 28% found once. The sequenced sample was blood. These receptors were taken from a woman aged 25 to 39 in good health.

In its sample, this clonotype was seen a few times. CDR3 in amino acids: CASSWDLLQETQYF. CDR3 DNA: TGCGCCAGCAGCTGGGATTTGCTACAAGAGACCCAGTACTTC. The chain combines TRBV5-1 with TRBJ2-5; D call uncertain. This CDR3 has 14 residues. Trimming shortened V by 3 bases and J by 2 bases, and 11 bases separated the two germline ends. From germline, CDR1 is SGHRS and CDR2 YFSETQ.

This clonotype was found a few times. The chain has TRBV27 and TRBJ1-2; a weak D match, TRBD1 (5 bases). Germline CDR1 MNHEY, CDR2 SMNVEV (reference sequence). The CDR3 is 15 residues long. Trimming took 6 bases from V and 2 from J, leaving 16 bases between them. In DNA form, the CDR3 reads TGTGCCAGCAGCCGACGCGGGGGGTCCAACTATGGCTACACCTTC. Translating it yields CASSRRGGSNYGYTF.

The genes are TRBV6-2 or TRBV6-3 and TRBJ1-5, with a tentative D call TRBD1 (6 bases). V was trimmed by 7 bases and J by 1 base, leaving 14 bases between them. This CDR3 contains 15 residues. The V gene's germline CDR1 is MNHEY and CDR2 SVGEGT. Here the CDR3 DNA reads TGTGCCAGCAACCTACAGGGAGGGAGCAATCAGCCCCAGCATTTT. As protein: CASNLQGGSNQPQHF.

This clonotype was counted only a few times. The rearrangement uses TRBV29-1 and TRBJ2-7, with 7 bases fitting TRBD1. Germline assignment: CDR1 SQVTM and CDR2 ANQGSEA. The CDR3 runs 14 residues. Trimming at V came to 4 bases and at J to 2 bases, leaving 8 bases not matched to a gene. The CDR3 DNA reads as TGCAGCGTTGGAAGGACAGGCGCAACCTACGAGCAGTACTTC. This sequence encodes CSVGRTGATYEQYF.

This clonotype showed up many times. V and J are TRBV6-2 or TRBV6-3 and TRBJ2-5; D is perhaps TRBD2 (5 bases). This CDR3 region has 12 residues. Germline CDR1 and CDR2: MNHEY and SVGEGT. The V end was cut by 3 bases, the J end by 5 bases, with 7 bases between. The CDR3 protein is CASSYPGETQYF. CDR3 coding DNA: TGTGCCAGCAGTTATCCGGGGGAGACCCAGTACTTC.

CDR3 in DNA: TGTGCCTCCAAAGGAGGCCGTACGGGCTACGAGCAGTACTTC. Its protein is CASKGGRTGYEQYF. The rearrangement joins TRBV6-5 to TRBJ2-7, with D perhaps matching TRBD2 (5 bases). In germline, CDR1 is MNHEY, CDR2 SVGAGI. V lost 11 bases to trimming and J lost 3 bases, with 20 bases between them. This CDR3 is built from 14 residues.

V gene TRBV12-3 or TRBV12-4 combines with J gene TRBJ1-1; a possible D gene is TRBD1 (5 bases). The V end lost 6 bases, the J end lost 11 bases, and 16 bases lay between the germline ends. CDR3 size: 12 residues. The CDR3 spells CASSAGHLYAFF. Written as DNA, the CDR3 is TGTGCCAGCAGCGCCGGACACCTCTATGCTTTCTTT.

This clonotype was counted only a few times. This CDR3 reads CSARAPAGGPSGELFF. The CDR3 DNA is TGCAGTGCTAGAGCACCAGCGGGAGGGCCCTCGGGGGAGCTGTTTTTT. The chain links TRBV20-1 to TRBJ2-2, with 10 bases identical to TRBD2. V lost 1 base, J lost 8 bases, and 10 bases stayed unmatched. This CDR3 region has 16 residues. Germline CDR1 is DFQATT and CDR2 is SNEGSKA (reference sequence).